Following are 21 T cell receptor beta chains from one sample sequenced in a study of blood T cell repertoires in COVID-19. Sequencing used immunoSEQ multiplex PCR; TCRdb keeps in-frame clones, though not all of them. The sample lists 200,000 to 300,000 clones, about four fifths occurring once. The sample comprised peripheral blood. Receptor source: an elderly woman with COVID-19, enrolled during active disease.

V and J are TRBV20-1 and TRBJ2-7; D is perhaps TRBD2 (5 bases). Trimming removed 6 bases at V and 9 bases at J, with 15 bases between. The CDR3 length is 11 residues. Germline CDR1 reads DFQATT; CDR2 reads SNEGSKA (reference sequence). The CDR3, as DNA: TGCAGTGCCCCGACTCAACGGGGGCAGTACTTC. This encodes CSAPTQRGQYF.

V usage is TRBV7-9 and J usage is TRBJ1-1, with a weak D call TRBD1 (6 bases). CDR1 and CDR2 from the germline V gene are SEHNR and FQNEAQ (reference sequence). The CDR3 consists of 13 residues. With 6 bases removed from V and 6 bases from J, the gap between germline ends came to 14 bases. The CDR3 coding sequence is TGTGCCAGCAGTCGCCTGGGGGCAGCTGAAGCTTTCTTT. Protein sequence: CASSRLGAAEAFF.

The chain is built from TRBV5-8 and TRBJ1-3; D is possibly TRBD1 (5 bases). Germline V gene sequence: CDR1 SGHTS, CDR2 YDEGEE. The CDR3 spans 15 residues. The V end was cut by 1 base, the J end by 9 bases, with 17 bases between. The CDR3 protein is CASSLSPGSRGTIYF. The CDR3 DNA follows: TGTGCCAGCAGCTTGTCCCCAGGCAGTAGGGGCACCATATATTTT.

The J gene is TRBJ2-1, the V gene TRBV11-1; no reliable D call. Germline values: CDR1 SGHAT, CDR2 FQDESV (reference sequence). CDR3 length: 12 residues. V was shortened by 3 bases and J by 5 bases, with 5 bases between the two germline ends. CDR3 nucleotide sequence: TGTGCCAGCAGCTTTTCCGACAATGAGCAGTTCTTC. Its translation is CASSFSDNEQFF.

The CDR3 protein is CAASGGSSYEQYF. The CDR3 DNA is TGTGCCGCCTCGGGCGGGTCCTCCTACGAGCAGTACTTC. This chain connects TRBV6-5 to TRBJ2-7; D perhaps matches TRBD2 (5 bases). The germline CDR1 and CDR2 sequences are MNHEY and SVGAGI. The germline V and J ends were trimmed by 11 bases and 0 bases, with 14 bases remaining between them. This CDR3 is 13 amino acids long.

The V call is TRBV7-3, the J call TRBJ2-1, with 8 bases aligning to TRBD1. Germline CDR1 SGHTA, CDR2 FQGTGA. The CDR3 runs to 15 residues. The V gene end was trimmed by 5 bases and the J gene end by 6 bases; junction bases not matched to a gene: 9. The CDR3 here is CASSLGQGRVNEQFF. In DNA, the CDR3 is TGTGCCAGCAGCCTCGGACAGGGAAGGGTCAATGAGCAGTTCTTC.

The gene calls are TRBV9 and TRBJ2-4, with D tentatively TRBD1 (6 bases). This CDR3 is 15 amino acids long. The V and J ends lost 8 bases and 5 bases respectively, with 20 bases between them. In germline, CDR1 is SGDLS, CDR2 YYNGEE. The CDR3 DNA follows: TGTGCCAGTCGCCGGGACACCTCCCCAGAAAACATTCAGTACTTC. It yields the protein CASRRDTSPENIQYF.

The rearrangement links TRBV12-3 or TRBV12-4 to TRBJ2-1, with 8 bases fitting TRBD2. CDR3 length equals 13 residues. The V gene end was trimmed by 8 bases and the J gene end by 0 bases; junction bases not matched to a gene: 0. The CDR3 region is CASREGSYNEQFF. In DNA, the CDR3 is TGTGCCAGCCGGGAGGGCTCCTACAATGAGCAGTTCTTC.

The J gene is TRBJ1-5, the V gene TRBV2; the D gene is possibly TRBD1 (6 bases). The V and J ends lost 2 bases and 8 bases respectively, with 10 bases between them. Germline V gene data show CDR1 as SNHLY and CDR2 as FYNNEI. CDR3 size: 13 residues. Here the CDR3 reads CASSERQVEPQHF. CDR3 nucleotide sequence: TGTGCCAGCAGTGAAAGACAGGTAGAGCCCCAGCATTTT.

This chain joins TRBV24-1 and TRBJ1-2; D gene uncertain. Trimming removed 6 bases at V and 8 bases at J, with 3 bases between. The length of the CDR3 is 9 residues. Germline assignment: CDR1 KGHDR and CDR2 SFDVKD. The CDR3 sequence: CATSRGYTF. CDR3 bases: TGTGCCACCAGTCGGGGCTACACCTTC.

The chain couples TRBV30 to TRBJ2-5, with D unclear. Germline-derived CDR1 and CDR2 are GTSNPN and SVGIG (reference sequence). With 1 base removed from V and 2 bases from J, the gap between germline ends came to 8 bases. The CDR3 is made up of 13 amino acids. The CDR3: CAWSATRQETQYF. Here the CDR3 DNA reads TGTGCCTGGAGTGCGACAAGACAAGAGACCCAGTACTTC. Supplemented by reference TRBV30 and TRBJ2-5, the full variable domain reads SQTIHQWPATLVQPVGSPLSLECTVEGTSNPNLYWYRQAAGRGLQLLFYSVGIGQISSEVPQNLSASRPQDRQFILSSKKLLLSDSGFYLCAWSATRQETQYFGPGTRLLVL.

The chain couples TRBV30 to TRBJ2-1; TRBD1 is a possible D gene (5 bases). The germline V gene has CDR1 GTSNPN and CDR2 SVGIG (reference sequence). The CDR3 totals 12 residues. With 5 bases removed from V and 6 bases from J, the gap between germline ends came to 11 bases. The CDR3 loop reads CAWETGRNEQFF. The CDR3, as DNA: TGTGCCTGGGAAACAGGCCGCAATGAGCAGTTCTTC.

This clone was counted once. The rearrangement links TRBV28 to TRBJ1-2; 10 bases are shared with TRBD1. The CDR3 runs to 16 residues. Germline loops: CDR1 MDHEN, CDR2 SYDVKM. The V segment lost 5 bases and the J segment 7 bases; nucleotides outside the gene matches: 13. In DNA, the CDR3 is TGTGCCAGCAGTCGACGACGAGAGACAGGGGGCGCTGGCTACACCTTC. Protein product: CASSRRRETGGAGYTF.

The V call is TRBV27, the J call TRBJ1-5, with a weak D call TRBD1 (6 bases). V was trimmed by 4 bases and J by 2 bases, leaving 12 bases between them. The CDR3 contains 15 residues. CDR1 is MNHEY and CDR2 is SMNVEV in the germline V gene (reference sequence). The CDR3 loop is CASSSRGIGNQPQHF. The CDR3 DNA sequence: TGTGCCAGCAGTTCCAGGGGTATCGGCAATCAGCCCCAGCATTTT.

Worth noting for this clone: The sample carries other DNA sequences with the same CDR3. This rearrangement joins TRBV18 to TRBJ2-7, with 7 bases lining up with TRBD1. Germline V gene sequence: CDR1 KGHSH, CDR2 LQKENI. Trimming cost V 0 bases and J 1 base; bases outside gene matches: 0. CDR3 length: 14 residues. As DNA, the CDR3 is TGTGCCAGCTCACCACCGGGACAGTCCTACGAGCAGTACTTC. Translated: CASSPPGQSYEQYF. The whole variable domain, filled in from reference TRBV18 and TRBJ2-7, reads NAGVMQNPRHLVRRRGQEARLRCSPMKGHSHVYWYRQLPEEGLKFMVYLQKENIIDESGMPKERFSAEFPKEGPSILRIQQVVRGDSAAYFCASSPPGQSYEQYFGPGTRLTVT.

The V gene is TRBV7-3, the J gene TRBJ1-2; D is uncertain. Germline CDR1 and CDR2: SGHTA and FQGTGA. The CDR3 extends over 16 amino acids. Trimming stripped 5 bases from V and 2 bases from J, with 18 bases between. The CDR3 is CASSPYPPTGNYGYTF. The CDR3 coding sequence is TGTGCCAGCAGCCCCTACCCCCCAACGGGAAACTATGGCTACACCTTC.

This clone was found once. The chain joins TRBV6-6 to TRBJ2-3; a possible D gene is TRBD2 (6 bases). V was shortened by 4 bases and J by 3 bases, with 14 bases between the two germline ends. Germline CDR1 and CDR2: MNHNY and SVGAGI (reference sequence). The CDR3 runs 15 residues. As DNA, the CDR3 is TGTGCCAGCAGTTTTCGGGGGTTTGGGACAGATACGCAGTATTTT. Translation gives CASSFRGFGTDTQYF.

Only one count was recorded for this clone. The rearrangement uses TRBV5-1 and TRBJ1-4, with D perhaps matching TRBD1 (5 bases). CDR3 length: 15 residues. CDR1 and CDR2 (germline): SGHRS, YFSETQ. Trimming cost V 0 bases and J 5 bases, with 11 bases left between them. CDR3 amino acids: CASSLGQQDNEKLFF. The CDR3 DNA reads TGCGCCAGCAGCTTGGGACAGCAAGACAATGAAAAACTGTTTTTT.

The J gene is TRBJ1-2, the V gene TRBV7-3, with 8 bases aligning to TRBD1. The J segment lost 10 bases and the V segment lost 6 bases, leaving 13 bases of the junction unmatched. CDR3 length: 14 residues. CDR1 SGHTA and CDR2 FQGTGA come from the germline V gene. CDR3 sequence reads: CASRSKPGQETYTF. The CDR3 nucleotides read TGTGCCAGCAGGTCCAAACCGGGACAGGAGACCTACACCTTC.

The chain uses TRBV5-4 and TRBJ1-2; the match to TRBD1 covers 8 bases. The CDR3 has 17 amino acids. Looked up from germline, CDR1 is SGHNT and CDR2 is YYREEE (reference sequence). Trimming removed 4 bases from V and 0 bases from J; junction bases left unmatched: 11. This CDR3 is CASSKGGTGQANYGYTF. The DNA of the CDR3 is TGTGCCAGCAGCAAGGGGGGGACAGGACAAGCTAACTATGGCTACACCTTC.

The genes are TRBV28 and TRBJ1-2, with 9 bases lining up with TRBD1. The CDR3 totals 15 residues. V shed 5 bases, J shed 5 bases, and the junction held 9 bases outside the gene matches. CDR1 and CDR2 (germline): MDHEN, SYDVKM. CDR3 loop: CASSPRDRVVYGYTF. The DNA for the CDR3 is TGTGCCAGCAGTCCCCGGGACAGGGTAGTGTATGGCTACACCTTC.